This T cell receptor beta chain emerged from a study of T-cell memory formation after mild COVID-19. Study-wide results and caveats: Confirmation of SARS-CoV-2 specificity was lacking for second-wave clones peaking day 37. Within pre-infection memory, some responding clones were found, suggesting cross-reactive memory joined. Clones that contracted from day 15 to 85 were balanced CD4/CD8, while later expanders leaned CD4+.

This CDR3 region has 15 residues. Germline loops: CDR1 LGHDT, CDR2 YNNKEL (reference sequence). Trimming pared 0 bases from V and 1 base from J, leaving 10 bases between. Employing constant-segment primers, 5'RACE generated TCR alpha and TCR beta cDNA libraries bearing sample barcodes and UMIs. TCRdb used MiXCR to reprocess the 5' RACE reads, holding one entry per CDR3 protein. The sample has roughly 450,000 distinct CDR3 sequences; about 20% are singletons. In this sample, this clonotype turned up a few times. Its target is unknown. This sequence joins TRBV3-1 and TRBJ2-7; D gene ambiguous. The receptor was derived from an adult woman who had mild COVID-19 (a few samples of this study predate the infection). Cell type and time point are not known. Sample: PBMCs or a T cell subset sorted from them (not recorded which). CDR3 coding DNA: TGTGCCAGCAGCCAAGATCCGGGCACATCCTACGAGCAGTACTTC. This gives the protein CASSQDPGTSYEQYF.